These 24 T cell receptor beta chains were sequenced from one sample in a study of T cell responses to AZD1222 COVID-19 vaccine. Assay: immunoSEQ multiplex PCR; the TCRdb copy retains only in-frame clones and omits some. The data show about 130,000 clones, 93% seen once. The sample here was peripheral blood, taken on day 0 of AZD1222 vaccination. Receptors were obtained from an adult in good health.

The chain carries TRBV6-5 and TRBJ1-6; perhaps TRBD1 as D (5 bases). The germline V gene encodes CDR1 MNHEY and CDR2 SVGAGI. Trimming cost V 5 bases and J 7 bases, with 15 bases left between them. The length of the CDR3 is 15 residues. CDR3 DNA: TGTGCCAGCAGTCTAACGACAGATGGCAATTCACCCCTCCACTTT. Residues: CASSLTTDGNSPLHF.

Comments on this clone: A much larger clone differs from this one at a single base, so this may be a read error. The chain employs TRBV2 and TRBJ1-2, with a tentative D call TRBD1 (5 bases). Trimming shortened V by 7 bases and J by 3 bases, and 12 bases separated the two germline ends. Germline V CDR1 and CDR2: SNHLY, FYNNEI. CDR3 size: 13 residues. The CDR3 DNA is TGTGCCAGCACCTTGGCAGGGTACTATGGCTACACCTTC. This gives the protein CASTLAGYYGYTF.

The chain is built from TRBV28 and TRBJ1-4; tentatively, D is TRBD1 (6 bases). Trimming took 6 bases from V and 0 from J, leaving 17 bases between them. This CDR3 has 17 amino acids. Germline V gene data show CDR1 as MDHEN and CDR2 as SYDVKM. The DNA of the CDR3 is TGTGCCAGCAGCACAGTGGGGGGCCCTTCAACTAATGAAAAACTGTTTTTT. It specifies CASSTVGGPSTNEKLFF.

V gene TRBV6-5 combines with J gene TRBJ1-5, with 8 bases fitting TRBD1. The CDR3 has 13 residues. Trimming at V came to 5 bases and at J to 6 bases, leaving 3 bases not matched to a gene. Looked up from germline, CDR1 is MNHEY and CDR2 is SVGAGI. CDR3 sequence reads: CASSTGGFQPQHF. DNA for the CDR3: TGTGCCAGCAGTACAGGGGGGTTTCAGCCCCAGCATTTT.

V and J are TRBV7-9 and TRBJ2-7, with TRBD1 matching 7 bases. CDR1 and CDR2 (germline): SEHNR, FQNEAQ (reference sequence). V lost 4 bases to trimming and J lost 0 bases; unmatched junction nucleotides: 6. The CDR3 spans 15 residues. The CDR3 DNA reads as TGTGCCAGCAGCTCCCGGACAGGAGACTCCTACGAGCAGTACTTC. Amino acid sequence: CASSSRTGDSYEQYF.

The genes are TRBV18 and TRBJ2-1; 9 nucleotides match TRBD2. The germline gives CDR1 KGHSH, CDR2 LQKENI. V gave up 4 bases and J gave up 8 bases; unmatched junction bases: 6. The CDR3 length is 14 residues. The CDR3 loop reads CASSLGGGVDEQFF. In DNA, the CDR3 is TGTGCCAGCTCACTCGGCGGGGGGGTTGATGAGCAGTTCTTC.

CDR3 in DNA: TGTGCCACCAACCGACAGGATGGCTACACCTTC. This sequence encodes CATNRQDGYTF. The gene calls are TRBV6-6 and TRBJ1-2, with D possibly matching TRBD1 (6 bases). Per germline, CDR1 MNHNY and CDR2 SVGAGI (reference sequence). CDR3 length equals 11 residues. Between the trimmed V and J ends, which lost 10 bases and 6 bases, there was a span of 12 bases.

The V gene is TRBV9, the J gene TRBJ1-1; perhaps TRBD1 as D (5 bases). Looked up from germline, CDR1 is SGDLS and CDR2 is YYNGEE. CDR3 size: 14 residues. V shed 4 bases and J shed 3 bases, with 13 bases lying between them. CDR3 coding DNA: TGTGCCAGCAGCCCAACCGGGGCGTACACTGAAGCTTTCTTT. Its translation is CASSPTGAYTEAFF.

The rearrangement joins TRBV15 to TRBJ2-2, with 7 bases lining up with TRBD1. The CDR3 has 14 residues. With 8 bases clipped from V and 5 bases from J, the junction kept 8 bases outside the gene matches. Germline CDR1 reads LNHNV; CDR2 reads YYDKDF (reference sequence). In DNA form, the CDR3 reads TGTGCCACCTCAACAGGGGAGCGAACCGGGGAGCTGTTTTTT. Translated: CATSTGERTGELFF.

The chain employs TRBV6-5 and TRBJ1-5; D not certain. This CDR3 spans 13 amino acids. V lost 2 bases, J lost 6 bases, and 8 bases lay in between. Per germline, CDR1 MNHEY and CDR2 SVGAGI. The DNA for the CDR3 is TGTGCCAGCAGTTACGGGGAGGCTCAGCCCCAGCATTTT. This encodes CASSYGEAQPQHF.

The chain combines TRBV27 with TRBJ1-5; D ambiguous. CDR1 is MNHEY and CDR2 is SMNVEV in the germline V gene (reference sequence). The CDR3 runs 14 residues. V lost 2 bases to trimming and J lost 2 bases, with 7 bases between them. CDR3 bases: TGTGCCAGCAGTTTAAGTGGCGGCAATCAGCCCCAGCATTTT. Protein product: CASSLSGGNQPQHF.

CDR3 region: CASSQGPEDYGYTF. In DNA, the CDR3 is TGTGCCAGCAGCCAAGGGCCCGAAGACTATGGCTACACCTTC. This chain uses TRBV3-1 (or the pseudogene TRBV3-2) with TRBJ1-2; D not certain. V was shortened by 1 base and J by 3 bases, with 9 bases between the two germline ends. Germline CDR1 reads LGHDT; CDR2 reads YNNKEL (reference sequence). CDR3 length: 14 amino acids.

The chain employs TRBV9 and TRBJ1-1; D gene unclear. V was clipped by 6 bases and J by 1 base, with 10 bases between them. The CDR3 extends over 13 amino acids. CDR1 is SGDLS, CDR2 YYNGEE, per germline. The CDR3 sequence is CASTIAENTEAFF. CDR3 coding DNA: TGTGCCAGCACCATTGCCGAGAACACTGAAGCTTTCTTT.

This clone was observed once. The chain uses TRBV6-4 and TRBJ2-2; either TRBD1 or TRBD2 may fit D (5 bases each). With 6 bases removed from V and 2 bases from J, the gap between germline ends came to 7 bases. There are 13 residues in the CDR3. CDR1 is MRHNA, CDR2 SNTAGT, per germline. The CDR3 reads CASSRDNTGELFF. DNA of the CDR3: TGTGCCAGCAGCCGGGACAACACCGGGGAGCTGTTTTTT.

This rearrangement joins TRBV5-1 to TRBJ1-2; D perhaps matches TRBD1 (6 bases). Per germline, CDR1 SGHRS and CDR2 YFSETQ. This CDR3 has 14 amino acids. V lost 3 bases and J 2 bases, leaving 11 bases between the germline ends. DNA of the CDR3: TGCGCCAGCAGCTCATCCGGACAGAACTATGGCTACACCTTC. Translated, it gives CASSSSGQNYGYTF. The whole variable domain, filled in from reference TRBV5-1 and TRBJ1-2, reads KAGVTQTPRYLIKTRGQQVTLSCSPISGHRSVSWYQQTPGQGLQFLFEYFSETQRNKGNFPGRFSGRQFSNSRSEMNVSTLELGDSALYLCASSSSGQNYGYTFGSGTRLTVV.

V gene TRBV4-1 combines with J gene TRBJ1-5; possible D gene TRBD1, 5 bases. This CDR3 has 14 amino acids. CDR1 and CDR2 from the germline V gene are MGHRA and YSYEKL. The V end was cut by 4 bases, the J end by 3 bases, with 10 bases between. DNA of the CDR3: TGCGCCAGCAGCCCTCGACAGATCAATCAGCCCCAGCATTTT. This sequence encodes CASSPRQINQPQHF.

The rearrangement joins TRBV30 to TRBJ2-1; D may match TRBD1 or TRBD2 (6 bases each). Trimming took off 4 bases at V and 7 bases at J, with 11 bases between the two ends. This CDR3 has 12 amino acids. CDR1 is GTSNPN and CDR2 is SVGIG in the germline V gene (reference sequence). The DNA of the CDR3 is TGTGCCTGGAAACAAGGGGGGAATGAGCAGTTCTTC. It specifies CAWKQGGNEQFF.

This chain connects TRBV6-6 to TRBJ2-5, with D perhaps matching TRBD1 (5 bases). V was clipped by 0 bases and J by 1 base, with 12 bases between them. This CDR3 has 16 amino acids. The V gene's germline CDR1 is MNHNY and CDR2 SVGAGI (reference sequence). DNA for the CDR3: TGTGCCAGCAGTTACTCTCCAGGGCACCTCCAAGAGACCCAGTACTTC. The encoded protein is CASSYSPGHLQETQYF.

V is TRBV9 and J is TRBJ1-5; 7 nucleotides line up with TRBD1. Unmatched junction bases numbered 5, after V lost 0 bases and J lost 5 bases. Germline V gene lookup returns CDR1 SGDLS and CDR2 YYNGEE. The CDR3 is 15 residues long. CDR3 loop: CASSVEGDRDQPQHF. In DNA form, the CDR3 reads TGTGCCAGCAGCGTAGAGGGAGACAGGGATCAGCCCCAGCATTTT.

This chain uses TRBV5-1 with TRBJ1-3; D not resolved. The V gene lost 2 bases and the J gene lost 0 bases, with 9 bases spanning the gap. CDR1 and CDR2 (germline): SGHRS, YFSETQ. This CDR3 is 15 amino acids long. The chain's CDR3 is CASSFDTFSGNTIYF. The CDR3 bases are TGCGCCAGCAGCTTTGACACTTTCTCTGGAAACACCATATATTTT.

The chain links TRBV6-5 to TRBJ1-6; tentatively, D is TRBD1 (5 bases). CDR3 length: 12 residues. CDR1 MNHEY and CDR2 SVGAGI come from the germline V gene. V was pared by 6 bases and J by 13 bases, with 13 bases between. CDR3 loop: CASSPTEGPLHF. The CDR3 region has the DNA TGTGCCAGCAGCCCGACAGAAGGTCCCCTCCACTTT.

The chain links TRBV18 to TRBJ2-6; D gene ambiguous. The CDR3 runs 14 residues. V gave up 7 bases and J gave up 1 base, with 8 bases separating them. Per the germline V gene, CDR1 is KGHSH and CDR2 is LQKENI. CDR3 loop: CASYDQSGANVLTF. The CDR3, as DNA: TGTGCCAGCTACGACCAGTCTGGGGCCAACGTCCTGACTTTC.

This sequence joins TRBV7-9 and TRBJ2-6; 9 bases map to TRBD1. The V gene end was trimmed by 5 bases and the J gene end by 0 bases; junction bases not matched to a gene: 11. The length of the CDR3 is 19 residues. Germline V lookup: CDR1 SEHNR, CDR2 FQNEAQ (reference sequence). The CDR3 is CASSPRTGEGISGANVLTF. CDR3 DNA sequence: TGTGCCAGCAGCCCAAGGACAGGGGAGGGTATCTCTGGGGCCAACGTCCTGACTTTC.

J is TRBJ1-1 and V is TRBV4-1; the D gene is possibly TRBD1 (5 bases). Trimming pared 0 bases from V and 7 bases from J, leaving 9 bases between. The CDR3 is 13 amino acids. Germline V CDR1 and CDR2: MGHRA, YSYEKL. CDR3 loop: CASSQDITGEAFF. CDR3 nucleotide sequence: TGCGCCAGCAGCCAAGATATCACAGGTGAAGCTTTCTTT.